One and the same sample provided the 6 T cell receptor beta chains below, sequenced in a study of shared clonotypes between healthy human individuals. Clones were sequenced by immunoSEQ multiplex PCR, and TCRdb holds only the in-frame ones, with some missing. The data hold approximately 1.9 million clones, with about 94% observed a single time. Naive-designated CD8 cells lacked CD45RO, were positively enriched for CCR7, and omitted terminally differentiated effector memory CD45RA+ cells. Sequencing input: naive CD8+ T cells from PBMCs. Every receptor here comes from a man aged 18-30 years in good health. Some clones in this sample may be carry-over from other donors' samples.

A word on this clone: The same CDR3 can be traced to other DNA sequences in this sample. The chain recombines TRBV29-1 with TRBJ2-7; D is unresolved. V was trimmed by 5 bases and J by 0 bases, leaving 8 bases between them. The CDR3 has 12 residues. Germline V gene lookup returns CDR1 SQVTM and CDR2 ANQGSEA. The CDR3: CSVLASSYEQYF. In DNA form, the CDR3 reads TGCAGCGTTCTTGCGAGCTCCTACGAGCAGTACTTC.

Of note for this clone: The sample holds other DNA sequences that translate to the same CDR3. CDR3: CASSPGQGNTEAFF. As DNA, the CDR3 is TGTGCCAGCAGTCCCGGACAGGGGAACACTGAAGCTTTCTTT. This rearrangement joins TRBV14 to TRBJ1-1, with 8 bases identical to TRBD1. The CDR3 totals 14 residues. Trimming removed 6 bases from V and 1 base from J; junction bases left unmatched: 4. CDR1 is SGHDN, CDR2 FVKESK, per germline.

The chain combines TRBV7-9 with TRBJ2-5; D is tentatively TRBD1 or TRBD2 (5 bases each). The germline V and J ends were trimmed by 7 bases and 4 bases, with 13 bases remaining between them. Germline CDR1 SEHNR, CDR2 FQNEAQ (reference sequence). There are 13 residues in the CDR3. The CDR3 nucleotides are TGTGCCAGCAAAATTGAGGGGATAGAGACCCAGTACTTC. Translation gives CASKIEGIETQYF.

This clone was detected only once. A junction end diverges from the germline sequence, so it may reflect a read error. V gene TRBV9 combines with J gene TRBJ1-2; no reliable D call. In germline, CDR1 is SGDLS, CDR2 YYNGEE. This CDR3 is 12 amino acids long. CDR3 region: CASRVAENGYTF. The DNA of the CDR3 is TGTGCCAGCAGAGTAGCCGAGAATGGCTACACCTTC.

In its sample, this clone was seen once. The CDR3 sequence is CASSQVRGRFSGNEQFF. CDR3 DNA: TGCGCCAGCAGCCAAGTACGCGGGAGGTTTTCGGGGAATGAGCAGTTCTTC. J is TRBJ2-1 and V is TRBV4-1, with TRBD2 matching 8 bases. After removal of 1 base from V and 7 bases from J, the junction contained 12 bases not matched to a gene. CDR1 MGHRA and CDR2 YSYEKL come from the germline V gene. This CDR3 is 17 amino acids long.

The genes are TRBV14 and TRBJ2-4, with D possibly being TRBD1 (5 bases). The CDR3 extends over 14 amino acids. The V gene lost 1 base and the J gene lost 7 bases, with 11 bases spanning the gap. From germline, CDR1 is SGHDN and CDR2 FVKESK. The CDR3 loop reads CASSQGQGFNIQYF. Here the CDR3 DNA reads TGTGCCAGCAGCCAAGGGCAGGGATTCAACATTCAGTACTTC.